This T cell receptor beta chain is drawn from a study of control samples from healthy donors and cancer patients. The ends lost 6 bases at V and 6 bases at J; junction bases unmatched: 13. CDR1 and CDR2 from the germline V gene are MNHNY and SVGAGI (reference sequence). This CDR3 comprises 16 residues. The method was immunoSEQ multiplex PCR; TCRdb's version includes in-frame clones alone and lacks a portion of them. The data contain more than 140,000 clones, 94% of them seen just once; the ten biggest clones take up around 13%. Sequenced input: blood. The origin of this receptor is a man in his forties or fifties in good health. The V call is TRBV6-6, the J call TRBJ1-2, with 10 bases matching TRBD1. CDR3 amino acids: CASSLKSGQGRNGYTF. As DNA, the CDR3 is TGTGCCAGCAGCCTAAAGTCGGGACAGGGGAGGAATGGCTACACCTTC.